This T cell receptor (beta chain) was found in a study of metastatic and nonmetastatic thyroid tumors. In the study overall: Malignant and benign thyroid patients had repertoires compared in peripheral blood and tumor or nodule tissue.

CDR1 and CDR2 (germline): MDHEN, SYDVKM. CDR3 length equals 13 residues. V gave up 8 bases and J gave up 1 base, with 11 bases separating them. Treatment of any kind had been given to no patient before thyroid surgery. Authors' data handling: Differences in CDR3 between clinicopathological groups were drawn on to build a classifier intended to discriminate distant-metastatic papillary thyroid cancer patients. TCRdb called clones again from the PCR reads with MiXCR. These V and J calls are TCRdb output, not the study's own analysis. The table includes nearly 25,000 clones, about an eighth detected once. Whole-study results and caveats: In blood and tumor, TCR beta diversity was reportedly significantly higher in malignant thyroid tumors than in benign nodules.

Details on this clone: Its matching antigen is unknown.

The material sequenced was blood. The chain employs TRBV28 and TRBJ1-1; no firm D call. The receptor was isolated from a female donor with papillary thyroid cancer or a benign thyroid nodule (not recorded which). Some clones in this sample may be carry-over from other donors' samples. The CDR3 bases are TGTGCCAGCCTTCAGCTCCCGAACACTGAAGCTTTCTTT. Residues: CASLQLPNTEAFF.